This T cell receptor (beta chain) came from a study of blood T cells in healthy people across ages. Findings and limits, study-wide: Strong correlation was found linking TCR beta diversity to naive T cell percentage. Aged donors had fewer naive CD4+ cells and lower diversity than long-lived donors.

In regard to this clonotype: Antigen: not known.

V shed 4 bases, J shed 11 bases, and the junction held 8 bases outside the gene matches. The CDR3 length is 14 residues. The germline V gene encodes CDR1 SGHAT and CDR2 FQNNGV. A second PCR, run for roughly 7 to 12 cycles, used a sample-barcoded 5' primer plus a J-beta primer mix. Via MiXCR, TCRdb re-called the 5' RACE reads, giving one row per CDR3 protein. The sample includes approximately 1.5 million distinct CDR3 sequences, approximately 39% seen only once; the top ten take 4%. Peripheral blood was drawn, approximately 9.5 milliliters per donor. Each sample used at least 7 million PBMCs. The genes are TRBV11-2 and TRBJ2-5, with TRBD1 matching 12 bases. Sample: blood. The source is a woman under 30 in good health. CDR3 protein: CASSYGTGGREQYF. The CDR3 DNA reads TGTGCCAGCAGCTACGGGACAGGGGGCAGGGAGCAGTACTTC. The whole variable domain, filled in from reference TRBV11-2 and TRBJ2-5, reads EAGVAQSPRYKIIEKRQSVAFWCNPISGHATLYWYQQILGQGPKLLIQFQNNGVVDDSQLPKDRFSAERLKGVDSTLKIQPAKLEDSAVYLCASSYGTGGREQYFGPGTRLLVL.